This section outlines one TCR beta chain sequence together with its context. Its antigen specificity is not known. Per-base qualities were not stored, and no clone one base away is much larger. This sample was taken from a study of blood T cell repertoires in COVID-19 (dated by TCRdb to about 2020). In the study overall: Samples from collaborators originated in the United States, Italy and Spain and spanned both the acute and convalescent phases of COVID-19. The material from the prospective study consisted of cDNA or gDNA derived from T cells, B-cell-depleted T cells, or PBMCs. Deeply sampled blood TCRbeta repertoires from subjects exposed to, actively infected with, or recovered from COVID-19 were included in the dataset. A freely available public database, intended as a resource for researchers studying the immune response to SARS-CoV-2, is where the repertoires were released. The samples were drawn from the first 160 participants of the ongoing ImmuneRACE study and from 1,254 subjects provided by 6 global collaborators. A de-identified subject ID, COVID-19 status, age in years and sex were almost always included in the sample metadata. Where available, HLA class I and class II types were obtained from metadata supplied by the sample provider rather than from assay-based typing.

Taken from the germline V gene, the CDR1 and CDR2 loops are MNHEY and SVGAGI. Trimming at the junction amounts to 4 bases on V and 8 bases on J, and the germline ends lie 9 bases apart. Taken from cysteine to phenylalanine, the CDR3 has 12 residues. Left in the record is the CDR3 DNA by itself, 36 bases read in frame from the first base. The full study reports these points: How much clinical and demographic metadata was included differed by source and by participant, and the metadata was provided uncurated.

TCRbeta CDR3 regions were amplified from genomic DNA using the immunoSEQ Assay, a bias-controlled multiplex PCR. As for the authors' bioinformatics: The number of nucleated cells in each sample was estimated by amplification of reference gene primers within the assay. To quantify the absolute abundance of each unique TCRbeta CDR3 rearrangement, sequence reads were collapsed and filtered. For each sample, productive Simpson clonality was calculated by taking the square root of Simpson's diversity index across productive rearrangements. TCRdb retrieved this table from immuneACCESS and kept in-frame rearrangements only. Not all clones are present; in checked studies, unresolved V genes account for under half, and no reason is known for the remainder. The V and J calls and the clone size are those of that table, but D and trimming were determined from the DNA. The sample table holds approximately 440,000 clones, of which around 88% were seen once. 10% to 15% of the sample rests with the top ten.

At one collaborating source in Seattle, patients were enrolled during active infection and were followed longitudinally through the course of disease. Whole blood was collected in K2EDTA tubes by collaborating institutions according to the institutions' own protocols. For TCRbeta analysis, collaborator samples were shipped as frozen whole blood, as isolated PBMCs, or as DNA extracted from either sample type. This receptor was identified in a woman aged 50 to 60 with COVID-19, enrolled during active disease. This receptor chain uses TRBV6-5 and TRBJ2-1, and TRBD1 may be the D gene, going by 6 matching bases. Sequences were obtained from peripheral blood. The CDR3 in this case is CASSSQGYEQFF. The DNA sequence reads TGTGCCAGCAGTTCACAGGGCTATGAGCAGTTCTTC.